This T cell receptor beta chain was identified in a study of cytomegalovirus exposure and HLA in healthy donors. General study results and limits: The CMV antigen specificity of a few CMV-associated chains was confirmed through in vitro analysis.

Of note for this clone: Its target is not known.

The CDR3 length is 16 residues. Germline V gives CDR1 SEHNR, CDR2 FQNEAQ (reference sequence). Trimming stripped 1 base from V and 7 bases from J, with 20 bases between. The study ran its PCR with 60 Vbeta and 13 Jbeta primers. Libraries were prepared by immunoSEQ multiplex PCR; TCRdb keeps only in-frame clonotypes and omits some of them. The sample holds 110,000 or so clones, more than 65% seen once. The chain joins TRBV7-9 to TRBJ2-7, with D possibly being TRBD1 (6 bases). The source material was PBMCs. This receptor was obtained from a man younger than 35 in good health and CMV-seropositive. CDR3 coding DNA: TGTGCCAGCAGCTTAGTGTTGGACAGTTCCTGGTGGGAGCAGTACTTC. It specifies CASSLVLDSSWWEQYF.